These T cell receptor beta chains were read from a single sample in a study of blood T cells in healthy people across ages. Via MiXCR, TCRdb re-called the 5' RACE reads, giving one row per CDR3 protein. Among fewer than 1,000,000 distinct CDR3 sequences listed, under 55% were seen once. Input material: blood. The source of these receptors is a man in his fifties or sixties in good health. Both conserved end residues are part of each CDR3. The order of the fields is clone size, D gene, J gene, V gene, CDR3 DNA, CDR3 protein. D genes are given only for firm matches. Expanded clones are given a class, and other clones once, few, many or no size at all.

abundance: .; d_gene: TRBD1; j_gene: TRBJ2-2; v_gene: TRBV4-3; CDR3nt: TGCGCCAGCAGCCAAGAGGGGCTAGGGGGCGCAAACACCGGGGAGCTGTTTTTT; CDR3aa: CASSQEGLGGANTGELFF
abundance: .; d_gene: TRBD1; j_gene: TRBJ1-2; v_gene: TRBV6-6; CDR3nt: TGTGCCAGCAGACTCCCGACAGGGGTCAACTATGGCTACACCTTC; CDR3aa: CASRLPTGVNYGYTF
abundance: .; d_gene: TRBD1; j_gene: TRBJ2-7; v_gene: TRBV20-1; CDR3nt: TGCAGTACTAGAGATGCAGGGGGCGACTACGAGCAGTACTTC; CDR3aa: CSTRDAGGDYEQYF
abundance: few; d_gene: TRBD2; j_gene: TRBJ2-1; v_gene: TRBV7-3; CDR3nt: TGTGCCAGCAGCTCTCCTACAGCGGGGGCCCACAATGAGCAGTTCTTC; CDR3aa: CASSSPTAGAHNEQFF
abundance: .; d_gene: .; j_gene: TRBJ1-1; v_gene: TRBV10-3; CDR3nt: TGTGCCATCAGGGAGGACTTGGGGAACACTGAAGCTTTCTTT; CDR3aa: CAIREDLGNTEAFF
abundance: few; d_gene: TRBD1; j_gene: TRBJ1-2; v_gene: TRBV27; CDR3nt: TGTGCCAGCAGTTTTTACCCAGGGGGTTCGGGTGGCTACACCTTC; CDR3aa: CASSFYPGGSGGYTF
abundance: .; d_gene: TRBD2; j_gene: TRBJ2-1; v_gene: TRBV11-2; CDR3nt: TGTGCCAGCAGCTTCCGCGGGGGGTCTTCCTACAATGAGCAGTTCTTC; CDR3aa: CASSFRGGSSYNEQFF
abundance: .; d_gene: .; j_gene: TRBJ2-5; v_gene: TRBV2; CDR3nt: TGTGCCAGCAGTGAAGACGCGGCCAGGGCGGAGACCCAGTACTTC; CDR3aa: CASSEDAARAETQYF
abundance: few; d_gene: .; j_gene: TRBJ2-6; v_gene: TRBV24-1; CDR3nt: TGTGCCACCAGTGACCTGGGGAAGGGGGGGGCCAACGTCCTGACTTTC; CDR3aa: CATSDLGKGGANVLTF
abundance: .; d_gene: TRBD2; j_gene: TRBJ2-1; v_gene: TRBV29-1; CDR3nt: TGCAGCGGAGGACTAGCGACAGGGACCCAGTTCTTC; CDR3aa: CSGGLATGTQFF
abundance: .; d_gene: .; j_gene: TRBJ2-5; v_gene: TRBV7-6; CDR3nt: TGTGCCAGCAGTCCCCCCTCACCCTCAACCCAAGAGACCCAGTACTTC; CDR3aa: CASSPPSPSTQETQYF
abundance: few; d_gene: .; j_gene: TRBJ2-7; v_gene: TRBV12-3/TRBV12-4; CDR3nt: TGTGCCAGCAGTTTAGGGGGAGATTACTACGAGCAGTACTTC; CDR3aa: CASSLGGDYYEQYF
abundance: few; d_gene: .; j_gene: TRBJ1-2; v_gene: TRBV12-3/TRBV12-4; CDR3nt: TGTGCCAGCAGCCCCCCCTCAAGCTATGGCTACACCTTC; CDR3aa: CASSPPSSYGYTF
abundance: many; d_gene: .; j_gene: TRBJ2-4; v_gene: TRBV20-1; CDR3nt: TGCAGTGCTAGCGGGGGAGCCAAAAACATTCAGTACTTC; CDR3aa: CSASGGAKNIQYF
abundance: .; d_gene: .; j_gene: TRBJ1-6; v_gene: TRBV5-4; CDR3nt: TGTGCCAGCAGCTGGGGGACACAGGGTAACTCCTATAATTCACCCCTCCACTTT; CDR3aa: CASSWGTQGNSYNSPLHF
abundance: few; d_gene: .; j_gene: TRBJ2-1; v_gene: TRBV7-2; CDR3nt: TGTGCCAGCAGCTTGAGGCGGGGAGTCTCCTACAATGAGCAGTTCTTC; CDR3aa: CASSLRRGVSYNEQFF
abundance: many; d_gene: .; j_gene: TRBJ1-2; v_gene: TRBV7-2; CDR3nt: TGTGCCAGCAGCTTAGCGGGGGGCGCTTCTTACTATGGCTACACCTTC; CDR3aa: CASSLAGGASYYGYTF
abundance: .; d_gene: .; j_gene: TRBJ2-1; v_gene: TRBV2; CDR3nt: TGTGCCAGCAGTGATAGCGCCTTACGCCATGAGCAGTTCTTC; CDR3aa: CASSDSALRHEQFF
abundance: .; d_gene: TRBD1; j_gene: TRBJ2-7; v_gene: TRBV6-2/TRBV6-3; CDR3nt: TGTGCCAGCAGTTACGTAGGGGGCGCGTTCGAGCAGTACTTC; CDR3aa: CASSYVGGAFEQYF
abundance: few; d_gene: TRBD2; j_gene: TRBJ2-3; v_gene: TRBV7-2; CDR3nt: TGTGCCAGCAGCTTATGGGGTAGCGGGGACGCAGATACGCAGTATTTT; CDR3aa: CASSLWGSGDADTQYF
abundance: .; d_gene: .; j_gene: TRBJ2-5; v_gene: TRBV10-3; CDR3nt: TGTGCCATCAGTGAGTTCGAAGAGACCCAGTACTTC; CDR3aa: CAISEFEETQYF
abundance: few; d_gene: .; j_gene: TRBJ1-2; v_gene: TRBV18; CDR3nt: TGTGCCAGCTCACCTGGACTGGGGATCGGGAACTATGGCTACACCTTC; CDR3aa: CASSPGLGIGNYGYTF
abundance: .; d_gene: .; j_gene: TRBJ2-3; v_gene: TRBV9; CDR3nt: TGTGCCAGCAGCGTAGACCGGGATACGCAGTATTTT; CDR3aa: CASSVDRDTQYF
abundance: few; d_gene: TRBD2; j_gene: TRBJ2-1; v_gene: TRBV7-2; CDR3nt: TGTGCCAGCAGCTTAGTTTCCTTAGCGGGGGGAAGAAAAAATGAGCAGTTCTTC; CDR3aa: CASSLVSLAGGRKNEQFF
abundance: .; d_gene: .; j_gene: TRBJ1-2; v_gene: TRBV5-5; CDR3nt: TGTGCCAGTCGGGCGGCGGGGAACCATGGCTACACCTTC; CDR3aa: CASRAAGNHGYTF
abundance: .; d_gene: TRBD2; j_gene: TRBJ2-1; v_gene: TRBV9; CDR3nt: TGTGCCAGCAGCGTAGACAGCGGGGGGGACTACAATGAGCAGTTCTTC; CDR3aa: CASSVDSGGDYNEQFF
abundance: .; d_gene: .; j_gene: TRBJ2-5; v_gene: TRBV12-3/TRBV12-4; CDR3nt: TGTGCCAGCAGCTTATCCGCAATCATAAGAGTTGAGACCCAGTACTTC; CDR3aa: CASSLSAIIRVETQYF
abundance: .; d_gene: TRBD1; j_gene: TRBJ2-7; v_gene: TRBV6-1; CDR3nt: TGTGCCGGCAGTAGAACCGGGACAGGGGTCTACGAGCAGTACTTC; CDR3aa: CAGSRTGTGVYEQYF
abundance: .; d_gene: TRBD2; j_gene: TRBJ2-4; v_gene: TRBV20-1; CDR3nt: TGCAGTGCTGGGGGGGGGTTAGCCAAAAACATTCAGTACTTC; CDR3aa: CSAGGGLAKNIQYF
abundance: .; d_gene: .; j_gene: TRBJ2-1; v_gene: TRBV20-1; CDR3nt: TGCAGTGCTAGTAAGCCCAGCTCCTACAATGAGCAGTTCTTC; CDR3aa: CSASKPSSYNEQFF
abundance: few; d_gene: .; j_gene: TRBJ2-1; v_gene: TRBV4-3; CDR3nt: TGCGCCAGCAGCCTTACTTGGGACCGGAACAATGAGCAGTTCTTC; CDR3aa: CASSLTWDRNNEQFF
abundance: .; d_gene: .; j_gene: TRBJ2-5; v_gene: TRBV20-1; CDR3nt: TGCAGTGCTAAGTGGGGGGCGCGGGAGACCCAGTACTTC; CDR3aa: CSAKWGARETQYF
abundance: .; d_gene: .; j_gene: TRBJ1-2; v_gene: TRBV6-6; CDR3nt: TGTGCCAGCAGCCCCACCGGGAACGGGAACTATGGCTACACCTTC; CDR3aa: CASSPTGNGNYGYTF
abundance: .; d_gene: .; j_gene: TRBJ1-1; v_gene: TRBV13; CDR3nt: TGTGCCAGCAATCCGGAGGGGACACTGGCTTTCTTT; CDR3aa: CASNPEGTLAFF
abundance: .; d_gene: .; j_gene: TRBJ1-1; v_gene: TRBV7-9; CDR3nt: TGTGCCAGCAGCCCAATAAACACTGAAGCTTTCTTT; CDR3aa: CASSPINTEAFF
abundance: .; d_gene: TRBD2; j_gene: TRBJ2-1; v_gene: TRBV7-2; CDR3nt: TGTGCCAGCAGTCCCTCGAGCGGGGGGGCCCCCTACAATGAGCAGTTCTTC; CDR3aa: CASSPSSGGAPYNEQFF
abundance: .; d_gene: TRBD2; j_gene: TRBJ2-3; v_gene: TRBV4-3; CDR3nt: TGCGCCAGCAGCCAAGAGGGGGGGAGCACAGATACGCAGTATTTT; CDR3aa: CASSQEGGSTDTQYF
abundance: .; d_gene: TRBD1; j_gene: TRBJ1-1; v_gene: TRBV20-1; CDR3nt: TGCAGTGCTAGTTCAGGGGGAAACACTGAAGCTTTCTTT; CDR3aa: CSASSGGNTEAFF
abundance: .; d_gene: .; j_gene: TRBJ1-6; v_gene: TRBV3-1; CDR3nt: TGTGCCAGCAGCCAAGATGCGGGGTGGAATTCACCCCTCCACTTT; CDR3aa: CASSQDAGWNSPLHF
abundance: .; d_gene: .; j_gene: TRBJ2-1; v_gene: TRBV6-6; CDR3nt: TGTGCCAGCAGTTACCTCTACAATGAGCAGTTCTTC; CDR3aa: CASSYLYNEQFF
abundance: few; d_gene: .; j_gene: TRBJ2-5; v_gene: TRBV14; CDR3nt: TGTGCCAGCAGCCAAGAGCTCGGGGAGACCCAGTACTTC; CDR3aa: CASSQELGETQYF
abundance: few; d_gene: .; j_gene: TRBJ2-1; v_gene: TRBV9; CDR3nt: TGTGCCAGCAGACCCCCCTCTGGGATCAATGAGCAGTTCTTC; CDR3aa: CASRPPSGINEQFF
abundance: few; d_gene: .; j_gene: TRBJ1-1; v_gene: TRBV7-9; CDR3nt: TGTGCCAGCAGCCCTAGCTTGAACACTGAAGCTTTCTTT; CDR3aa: CASSPSLNTEAFF
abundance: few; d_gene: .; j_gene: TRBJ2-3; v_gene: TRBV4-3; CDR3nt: TGCGCCAGCAGCCAAGATAGGGGTTTGGGTGCGCAGTATTTT; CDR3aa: CASSQDRGLGAQYF
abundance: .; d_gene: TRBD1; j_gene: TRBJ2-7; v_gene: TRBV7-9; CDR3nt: TGTGCCAGCAGCCAGGGACAGTGGAGTATTTCCGAGCAGTACTTC; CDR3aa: CASSQGQWSISEQYF
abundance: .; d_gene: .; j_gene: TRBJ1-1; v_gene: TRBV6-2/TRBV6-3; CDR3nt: TGTGCCAGCAGCCACCCCGAATATAACACTGAAGCTTTCTTT; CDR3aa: CASSHPEYNTEAFF
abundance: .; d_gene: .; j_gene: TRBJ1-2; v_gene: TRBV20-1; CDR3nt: TGCAGTGCTAGGGGACGACCAACAGCCAACTATGGCTACACCTTC; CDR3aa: CSARGRPTANYGYTF
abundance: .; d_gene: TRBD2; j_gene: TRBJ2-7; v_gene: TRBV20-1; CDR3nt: TGCAGTGCAAGACCGTTAGGACTAGCGGGGGGGTGGGAGCAGTACTTC; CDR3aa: CSARPLGLAGGWEQYF
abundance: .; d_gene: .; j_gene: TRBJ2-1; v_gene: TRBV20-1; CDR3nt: TGCAGTGCTAGAGATACGAACGCCGGGGAGCAGTTCTTC; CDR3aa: CSARDTNAGEQFF
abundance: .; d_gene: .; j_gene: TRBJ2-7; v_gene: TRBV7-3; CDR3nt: TGTGCCAGCAGCTTACAAGGTAGCGGTATCTACGAGCAGTACTTC; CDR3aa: CASSLQGSGIYEQYF
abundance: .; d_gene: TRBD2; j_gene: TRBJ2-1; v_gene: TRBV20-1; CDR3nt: TGCAGTGCTAGAGATTTAGCGGGGGGGCCCCATGGGCAGTTCTTC; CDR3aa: CSARDLAGGPHGQFF
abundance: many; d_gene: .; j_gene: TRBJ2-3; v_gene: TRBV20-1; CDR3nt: TGCAGTGCTAGATCCCTACTAGGACGCAGCACAGATACGCAGTATTTT; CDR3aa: CSARSLLGRSTDTQYF
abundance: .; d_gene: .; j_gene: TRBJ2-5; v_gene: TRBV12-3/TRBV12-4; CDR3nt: TGTGCCAGCAGTTTAACCAGGTCTGGTGAGCAGTACTTC; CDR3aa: CASSLTRSGEQYF
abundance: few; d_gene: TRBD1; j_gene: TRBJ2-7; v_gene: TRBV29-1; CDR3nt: TGCAGCGTTCTCCTTTGGACAGGGAAATACGAGCAGTACTTC; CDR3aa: CSVLLWTGKYEQYF